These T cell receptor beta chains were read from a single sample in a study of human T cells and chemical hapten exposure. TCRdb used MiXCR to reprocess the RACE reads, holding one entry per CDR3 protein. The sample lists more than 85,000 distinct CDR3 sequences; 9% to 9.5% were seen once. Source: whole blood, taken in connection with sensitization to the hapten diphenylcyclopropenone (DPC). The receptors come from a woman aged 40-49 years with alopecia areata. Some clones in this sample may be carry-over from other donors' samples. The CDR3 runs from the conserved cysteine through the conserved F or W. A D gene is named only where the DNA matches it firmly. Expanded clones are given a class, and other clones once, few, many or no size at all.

CDR3aa: CASSRSGPYGYTF
CDR3nt: TGCGCCAGCAGCCGGTCCGGCCCCTATGGCTACACCTTC
d_gene: NA
j_gene: TRBJ1-2
abundance: NA
v_gene: TRBV4-3

CDR3aa: CASSQDMRGTTNTQYF
CDR3nt: TGTGCCAGCAGCCAAGATATGAGGGGGACCACAAATACGCAGTATTTT
d_gene: NA
j_gene: TRBJ2-3
abundance: many
v_gene: TRBV3-1

CDR3aa: CASSWGAPTDTQYF
CDR3nt: TGTGCCAGCAGTTGGGGGGCCCCGACAGATACGCAGTATTTT
d_gene: NA
j_gene: TRBJ2-3
abundance: NA
v_gene: TRBV27

CDR3aa: CASSGAMLGRGIYNEQFF
CDR3nt: TGTGCCAGCAGCGGGGCTATGTTAGGGCGGGGGATTTACAATGAGCAGTTCTTC
d_gene: TRBD2
j_gene: TRBJ2-1
abundance: NA
v_gene: TRBV12-3/TRBV12-4

CDR3aa: CASSLGRRQETQYF
CDR3nt: TGTGCCAGCAGCTTAGGCCGGAGACAAGAGACCCAGTACTTC
d_gene: NA
j_gene: TRBJ2-5
abundance: many
v_gene: TRBV7-8

CDR3aa: CASSQDSMRGATNTGELFF
CDR3nt: TGTGCCAGCAGCCAAGATTCTATGCGGGGGGCGACGAACACCGGGGAGCTGTTTTTT
d_gene: TRBD2
j_gene: TRBJ2-2
abundance: few
v_gene: TRBV14

CDR3aa: CASSHSPGLDYEQYF
CDR3nt: TGCGCCAGCAGCCATTCCCCGGGACTAGATTACGAGCAGTACTTC
d_gene: TRBD2
j_gene: TRBJ2-7
abundance: few
v_gene: TRBV4-1

CDR3aa: CASSRDRAGTGELFF
CDR3nt: TGTGCCAGCAGTAGGGACAGGGCTGGAACCGGGGAGCTGTTTTTT
d_gene: TRBD1
j_gene: TRBJ2-2
abundance: NA
v_gene: TRBV6-6

CDR3aa: CASSLRSPGELFF
CDR3nt: TGTGCCAGCAGCTTGAGGTCTCCCGGGGAGCTGTTTTTT
d_gene: NA
j_gene: TRBJ2-2
abundance: many
v_gene: TRBV5-5

CDR3aa: CASSQDLPTGLSGNTIYF
CDR3nt: TGTGCCAGCAGCCAAGATTTGCCGACAGGGCTCTCTGGAAACACCATATATTTT
d_gene: TRBD1
j_gene: TRBJ1-3
abundance: many
v_gene: TRBV4-2